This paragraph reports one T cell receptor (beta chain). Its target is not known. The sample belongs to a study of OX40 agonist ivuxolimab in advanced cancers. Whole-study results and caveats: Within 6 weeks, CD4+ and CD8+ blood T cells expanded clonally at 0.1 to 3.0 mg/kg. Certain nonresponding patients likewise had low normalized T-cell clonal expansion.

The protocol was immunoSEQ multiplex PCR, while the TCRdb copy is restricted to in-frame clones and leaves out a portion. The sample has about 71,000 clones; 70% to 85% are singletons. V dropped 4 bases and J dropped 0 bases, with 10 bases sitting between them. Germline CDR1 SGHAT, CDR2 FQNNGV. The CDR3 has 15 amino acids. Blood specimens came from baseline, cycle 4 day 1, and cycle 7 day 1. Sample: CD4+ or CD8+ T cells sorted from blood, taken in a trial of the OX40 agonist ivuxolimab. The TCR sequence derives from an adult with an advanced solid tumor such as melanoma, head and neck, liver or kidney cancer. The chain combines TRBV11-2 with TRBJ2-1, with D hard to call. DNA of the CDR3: TGTGCCAGCAGCTCCCAGTTGAGCTCCTACAATGAGCAGTTCTTC. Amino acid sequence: CASSSQLSSYNEQFF.